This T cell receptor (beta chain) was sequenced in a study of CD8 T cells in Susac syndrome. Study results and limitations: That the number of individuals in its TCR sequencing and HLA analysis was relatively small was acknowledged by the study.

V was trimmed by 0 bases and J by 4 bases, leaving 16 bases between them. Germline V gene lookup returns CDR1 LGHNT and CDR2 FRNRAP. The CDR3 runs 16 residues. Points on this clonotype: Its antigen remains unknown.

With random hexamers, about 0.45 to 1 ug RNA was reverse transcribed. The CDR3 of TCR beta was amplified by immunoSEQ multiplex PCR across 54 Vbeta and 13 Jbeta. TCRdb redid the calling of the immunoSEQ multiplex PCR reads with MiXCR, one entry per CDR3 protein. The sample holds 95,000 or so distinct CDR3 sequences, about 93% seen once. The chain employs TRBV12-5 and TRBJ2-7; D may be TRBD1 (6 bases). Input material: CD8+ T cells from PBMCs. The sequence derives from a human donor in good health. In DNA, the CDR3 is TGTGCTAGTGGTTTGGTACAGGGAAAAGGGATATACGAGCAGTACTTC. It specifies CASGLVQGKGIYEQYF.